The T cell receptor beta chain described here comes from a study of cytomegalovirus exposure and HLA in healthy donors. The study's findings and limits: In a later analysis, a missense DCLRE1C variant was linked to TCR beta V- and J-gene trimming. The investigators catalogued 150 or so TCR beta chains as cytomegalovirus-associated.

A remark on this clone: Its antigen is unknown.

The germline CDR1 and CDR2 sequences are LGHNA and YSLEER. The CDR3 contains 18 residues. Deletions cut 0 bases from V and 0 bases from J, with 17 bases between. Each donor was nominally healthy when sampled (though unrecorded immune exposures were likely). PCR primers comprised 60 Vbeta and 13 Jbeta primers. TCRdb's copy holds only in-frame clones and misses some; the assay was immunoSEQ multiplex PCR. The table shows 150,000 to 200,000 clones, with over 60% occurring only once. What was sequenced was PBMCs. This sequence joins TRBV4-3 and TRBJ1-2, with TRBD1 as a possible D gene (6 bases). The TCR sequence derives from a woman aged 25 to 39 in good health and CMV-seronegative. CDR3 sequence reads: CASSQEGGVRVPNYGYTF. In DNA form, the CDR3 reads TGCGCCAGCAGCCAAGAAGGGGGGGTCAGGGTACCTAACTATGGCTACACCTTC.